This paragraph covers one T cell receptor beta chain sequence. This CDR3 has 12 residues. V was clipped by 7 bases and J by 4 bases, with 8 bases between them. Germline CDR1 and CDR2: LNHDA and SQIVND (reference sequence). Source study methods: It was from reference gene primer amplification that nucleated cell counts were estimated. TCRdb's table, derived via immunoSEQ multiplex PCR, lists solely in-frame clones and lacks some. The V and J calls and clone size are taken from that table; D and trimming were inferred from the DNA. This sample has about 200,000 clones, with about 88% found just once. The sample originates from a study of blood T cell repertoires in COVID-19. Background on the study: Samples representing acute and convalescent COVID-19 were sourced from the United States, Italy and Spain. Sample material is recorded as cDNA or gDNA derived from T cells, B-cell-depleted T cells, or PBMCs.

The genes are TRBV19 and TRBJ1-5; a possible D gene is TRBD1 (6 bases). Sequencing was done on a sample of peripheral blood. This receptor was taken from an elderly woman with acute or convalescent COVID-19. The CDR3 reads CASKGVNQPQHF. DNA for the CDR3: TGTGCCAGTAAGGGGGTTAATCAGCCCCAGCATTTT.